The 28 T cell receptor beta chains in this list originate from one sample, sequenced in a study of response to subunit inactivated influenza vaccine. MiXCR was run by TCRdb on the RT-PCR reads, yielding one entry per CDR3 protein. The sample yields about 520,000 distinct CDR3 sequences, 6% to 9% seen once. The starting material was PBMCs from blood, obtained around 25 months after vaccination. These TCRs come from a man aged 45 to 75 who received an inactivated influenza vaccine.

This clonotype was observed many times. The rearrangement links TRBV4-3 to TRBJ2-2; D might be TRBD2 (6 bases). Trimming stripped 2 bases from V and 0 bases from J, with 13 bases between. The CDR3 consists of 17 residues. Germline V CDR1 and CDR2: LGHNA, YSLEER. CDR3 DNA sequence: TGCGCCAGCAGCCAACGGCCGGCGGGGACGAACACCGGGGAGCTGTTTTTT. Translated: CASSQRPAGTNTGELFF.

This clonotype has just a few counts. The J gene is TRBJ1-3, the V gene TRBV5-1; no definite D call. V was pared by 4 bases and J by 1 base, with 9 bases between. The germline gives CDR1 SGHRS, CDR2 YFSETQ. The CDR3 sequence is 14 residues long. Here the CDR3 reads CASSMGSSGNTIYF. CDR3 in DNA: TGCGCCAGCAGCATGGGGTCATCTGGAAACACCATATATTTT.

There are many counts of this clonotype. The V gene is TRBV20-1, the J gene TRBJ1-5; weak D call: TRBD1 (5 bases). With 5 bases removed from V and 5 bases from J, the gap between germline ends came to 19 bases. Germline V gene lookup returns CDR1 DFQATT and CDR2 SNEGSKA (reference sequence). The CDR3 totals 15 residues. The CDR3 loop is CSAPGGSGTYQPQHF. CDR3 sequence (DNA): TGCAGTGCTCCCGGTGGGTCGGGGACTTATCAGCCCCAGCATTTT.

This clonotype came up a few times. The chain combines TRBV9 with TRBJ2-1, with D possibly being TRBD2 (6 bases). The CDR3 length is 15 residues. The germline V gene has CDR1 SGDLS and CDR2 YYNGEE. The ends were cut back, 4 bases at V and 6 bases at J, with 17 bases in the middle. CDR3 DNA: TGTGCCAGCAGCTACCGGGACTCAAGCCTCAATGAGCAGTTCTTC. Its protein is CASSYRDSSLNEQFF.

This clonotype was seen repeatedly, ten times or more. The chain employs TRBV5-1 and TRBJ2-1; 7 bases fit TRBD1. The trim removed 1 base at V and 0 bases at J, leaving 4 bases unmatched. The CDR3 is made up of 16 amino acids. CDR1 and CDR2 from the germline V gene are SGHRS and YFSETQ. DNA for the CDR3: TGCGCCAGCAGCTTGACAGGGGCCTTCTCCTACAATGAGCAGTTCTTC. Translation gives CASSLTGAFSYNEQFF.

Only a few counts were recorded for this clonotype. The genes are TRBV20-1 and TRBJ2-7; no firm D call. Germline values: CDR1 DFQATT, CDR2 SNEGSKA (reference sequence). The CDR3 loop spans 11 amino acids. V gave up 5 bases and J gave up 3 bases, with 8 bases separating them. This CDR3 reads CSALTRYEQYF. The CDR3 nucleotides are TGCAGTGCTCTAACCCGCTACGAGCAGTACTTC.

This clonotype was recorded many times. V gene TRBV28 combines with J gene TRBJ2-7; D is undetermined. CDR3 size: 14 residues. Germline CDR1 MDHEN, CDR2 SYDVKM. The V end lost 4 bases, the J end lost 3 bases, and 13 bases lay between the germline ends. The DNA for the CDR3 is TGTGCCAGCAGTTCCTCAACCTTGGTCTACGAGCAGTACTTC. Its protein product is CASSSSTLVYEQYF.

In this sample, this clonotype turned up a few times. V gene TRBV4-3 combines with J gene TRBJ2-1; tentatively, D is TRBD2 (6 bases). The CDR3 totals 16 residues. Trimming removed 4 bases from V and 9 bases from J, with 22 bases in between. In germline, CDR1 is LGHNA, CDR2 YSLEER. The CDR3 nucleotides are TGCGCCAGCAGCCTCCAGAACCCGGCTAGCGTGGTTGAGCAGTTCTTC. Encoded protein: CASSLQNPASVVEQFF.

This clonotype was seen a handful of times. The chain combines TRBV30 with TRBJ1-1; no clear D gene. The V gene's germline CDR1 is GTSNPN and CDR2 SVGIG (reference sequence). V lost 3 bases and J 1 base, leaving 12 bases between the germline ends. This CDR3 has 14 amino acids. CDR3 sequence (DNA): TGTGCCTGGAGGGTGGATTGGGGGAACACTGAAGCTTTCTTT. Its protein product is CAWRVDWGNTEAFF.

The chain couples TRBV12-3 or TRBV12-4 to TRBJ2-7; D possibly corresponds to TRBD1 (6 bases). Trimming shortened V by 2 bases and J by 3 bases, and 8 bases separated the two germline ends. This CDR3 spans 13 amino acids. As DNA, the CDR3 is TGTGCCAGCAGTTTAATGACAGGCTACGAGCAGTACTTC. This translates into CASSLMTGYEQYF.

The chain joins TRBV20-1 to TRBJ2-6; D gene ambiguous. Trimming took 1 base from V and 1 from J, leaving 2 bases between them. The CDR3 has 13 residues. CDR1 and CDR2 from the germline V gene are DFQATT and SNEGSKA (reference sequence). The CDR3 DNA follows: TGCAGTGCTAGAGGATCTGGGGCCAACGTCCTGACTTTC. Amino acid sequence: CSARGSGANVLTF.

This clonotype was recorded at least ten times. The V gene is TRBV7-2, the J gene TRBJ2-5; no clear D. The CDR3 spans 15 residues. Germline V CDR1 and CDR2: SGHTA, FQGNSA. Trimming left V 1 base short and J 2 bases short, with 11 bases between. Here the CDR3 reads CASSLGPRQQETQYF. CDR3 bases: TGTGCCAGCAGCTTAGGGCCCAGACAACAAGAGACCCAGTACTTC.

This clonotype has just a few counts. The V gene is TRBV6-5, the J gene TRBJ2-3, with D uncertain. CDR3 length equals 18 residues. The V end was cut by 7 bases, the J end by 4 bases, with 27 bases between. The germline V gene has CDR1 MNHEY and CDR2 SVGAGI. CDR3 amino acids: CASIIHSRSLLPPDTQYF. As DNA, the CDR3 is TGTGCCAGCATTATTCATTCTCGGTCCCTCCTTCCCCCAGATACGCAGTATTTT.

This clonotype was picked up many times. V usage is TRBV12-3 or TRBV12-4 and J usage is TRBJ2-4; TRBD2 agrees at 7 bases. The CDR3 is 12 residues long. The V segment lost 8 bases and the J segment 5 bases; nucleotides outside the gene matches: 3. The CDR3 region is CASAGVQNIQYF. The CDR3 region has the DNA TGTGCCAGCGCGGGAGTCCAAAACATTCAGTACTTC.

There are many counts of this clonotype. V usage is TRBV12-3 or TRBV12-4 and J usage is TRBJ2-4, with 9 bases lining up with TRBD1. The CDR3 runs 13 residues. V trimming: 6 bases; J trimming: 5 bases; junction bases outside the gene matches: 2. The CDR3 loop reads CASRGQGQNIQYF. The CDR3 nucleotides are TGTGCCAGCAGGGGACAGGGACAAAACATTCAGTACTTC.

This clonotype turned up a few times. The rearrangement joins TRBV7-2 to TRBJ1-5; the D is unclear. The germline V gene has CDR1 SGHTA and CDR2 FQGNSA. The CDR3 runs 14 residues. With 1 base removed from V and 6 bases from J, the gap between germline ends came to 10 bases. This CDR3 is CASSLESYLQPQHF. The CDR3 bases are TGTGCCAGCAGCTTAGAATCCTATCTTCAGCCCCAGCATTTT.

Ten or more counts support this clonotype. The chain is built from TRBV6-1 and TRBJ2-5; the match to TRBD1 covers 9 bases. Germline assignment: CDR1 MNHNS and CDR2 SASEGT. With V trimmed by 8 bases and J by 5 bases, 12 bases remained unmatched. This CDR3 has 15 residues. The CDR3 spells CASARGQGFMETQYF. In nucleotides, the CDR3 is TGTGCCAGCGCTCGGGGACAGGGCTTCATGGAGACCCAGTACTTC.

This clonotype was recorded a few times. The gene calls are TRBV4-2 and TRBJ1-3; D unresolved. V shed 0 bases and J shed 3 bases, with 6 bases lying between them. The CDR3 contains 14 residues. Per the germline V gene, CDR1 is LGHNA and CDR2 is YNFKEQ. The CDR3 sequence is CASSQDRLGNTIYF. CDR3 coding DNA: TGTGCCAGCAGCCAAGACAGACTTGGAAACACCATATATTTT.

This clonotype was recorded a few times. J is TRBJ2-2 and V is TRBV24-1; 8 bases fit TRBD1. Germline V gene lookup returns CDR1 KGHDR and CDR2 SFDVKD. After removal of 4 bases from V and 7 bases from J, the junction contained 7 bases not matched to a gene. This CDR3 contains 15 residues. The CDR3 is CATSESGGGFGELFF. CDR3 DNA: TGTGCCACCAGTGAATCAGGGGGCGGATTCGGGGAGCTGTTTTTT.

Written as DNA, the CDR3 is TGTGCCAGCAACAGACAGGGGCCGGCCCAGTACTTC. This codes for CASNRQGPAQYF. The chain has TRBV7-9 and TRBJ2-5, with TRBD1 matching over 8 bases. The CDR3 extends over 12 amino acids. Germline CDR1 and CDR2: SEHNR and FQNEAQ (reference sequence). The J segment lost 9 bases and the V segment lost 7 bases, leaving 7 bases of the junction unmatched.

V gene TRBV29-1 combines with J gene TRBJ2-1, with a tentative D call TRBD2 (6 bases). Trimming took 8 bases from V and 8 from J, leaving 19 bases between them. This CDR3 is 13 amino acids long. Per germline, CDR1 SQVTM and CDR2 ANQGSEA. The CDR3 protein is CSTRVTSFDEQFF. The CDR3, as DNA: TGCAGCACAAGAGTTACTAGCTTCGATGAGCAGTTCTTC.

This clonotype was seen at least ten times. Written as DNA, the CDR3 is TGTGCCAGCGGAGGGGATGGTCCCAATCAGCCCCAGCATTTT. Amino acid sequence: CASGGDGPNQPQHF. This chain connects TRBV7-8 to TRBJ1-5; TRBD1 might be the D (5 bases). Germline V gene lookup returns CDR1 SGHVS and CDR2 FQNEAQ. V was pared by 8 bases and J by 3 bases, with 14 bases between. The CDR3 totals 14 residues.

This clonotype occurred a few times. CDR3 region: CASSRSPGQVLTGELFF. DNA for the CDR3: TGTGCCAGTAGTAGATCCCCGGGACAGGTCCTCACCGGGGAGCTGTTTTTT. This chain connects TRBV19 to TRBJ2-2; 8 nucleotides line up with TRBD1. The CDR3 consists of 17 residues. The V gene's germline CDR1 is LNHDA and CDR2 SQIVND (reference sequence). The ends lost 4 bases at V and 4 bases at J; junction bases unmatched: 11.

This clonotype was observed a few times. This chain joins TRBV7-9 and TRBJ2-7; the match to TRBD1 covers 8 bases. This CDR3 contains 14 residues. Germline V gene sequence: CDR1 SEHNR, CDR2 FQNEAQ (reference sequence). V was pared by 2 bases and J by 4 bases, with 4 bases of the junction left unmatched. CDR3 loop: CASSLTDRAYEQYF. The CDR3 bases are TGTGCCAGCAGCTTAACGGACAGGGCGTACGAGCAGTACTTC. The entire variable domain, with the rest obtained from reference TRBV7-9 and TRBJ2-7, is as follows: DTGVSQNPRHKITKRGQNVTFRCDPISEHNRLYWYRQTLGQGPEFLTYFQNEAQLEKSRLLSDRFSAERPKGSFSTLEIQRTEQGDSAMYLCASSLTDRAYEQYFGPGTRLTVT.

This clonotype appeared many times. This CDR3 is CASTDTSGGAGEQFF. The CDR3 DNA reads as TGTGCCAGCACGGATACTAGCGGGGGGGCCGGTGAGCAGTTCTTC. The chain combines TRBV9 with TRBJ2-1; 13 bases line up with TRBD2. The J segment lost 9 bases and the V segment lost 6 bases, leaving 9 bases of the junction unmatched. The germline gives CDR1 SGDLS, CDR2 YYNGEE. The CDR3 is 15 residues long.

This clonotype was observed a few times. V and J are TRBV29-1 and TRBJ2-1, with D hard to call. The germline V and J ends were trimmed by 4 bases and 5 bases, with 9 bases remaining between them. The CDR3 length is 12 residues. Germline loops: CDR1 SQVTM, CDR2 ANQGSEA. CDR3: CSVGREDNEQFF. The CDR3 region has the DNA TGCAGCGTTGGCCGCGAAGACAATGAGCAGTTCTTC.

This clonotype was recorded a few times. The chain combines TRBV4-3 with TRBJ2-2; 8 positions match TRBD2. The CDR3 consists of 15 residues. From germline, CDR1 is LGHNA and CDR2 YSLEER. The V and J ends lost 2 bases and 4 bases, in that order; junction bases with no gene match: 3. CDR3 DNA sequence: TGCGCCAGCAGCCAATCAGGACTAGCCACCGGGGAGCTGTTTTTT. It encodes CASSQSGLATGELFF.

This clonotype was picked up a small number of times. This rearrangement joins TRBV11-2 to TRBJ2-2; 10 bases fit TRBD2. The germline V gene has CDR1 SGHAT and CDR2 FQNNGV. V gave up 4 bases and J gave up 1 base; unmatched junction bases: 6. This CDR3 spans 17 amino acids. This CDR3 reads CASSSLRLAGNTGELFF. The DNA for the CDR3 is TGTGCCAGCAGCTCCTTAAGACTAGCGGGGAACACCGGGGAGCTGTTTTTT.